These T cell receptor beta chains were read from a single sample in a study of vaccination effects on CD4 cells after COVID-19. These receptors lack a known antigen. The data were produced by immunoSEQ multiplex PCR, yet TCRdb's version contains in-frame clones alone and is incomplete. The sample has 15,000 to 20,000 clones; approximately 80% are singletons. Material: CD4+ T cells from PBMCs cultured with HCoV-NL63 spike peptides, obtained after COVID-19 vaccination. These receptors all come from a human donor who received a COVID-19 vaccine. The CDR3 runs from the conserved cysteine through the conserved F or W. D genes are given only for firm matches. The size of a clone is reported for some rows only, either as once, few or many, or as a class for expanded clones.

TRBJ1-2	-	-	TRBV9	CASSVDRRHGYTF	TGTGCCAGCAGCGTAGACAGACGACATGGCTACACCTTC
TRBJ1-2	-	few	TRBV7-2	CASSLAEVNYGYTF	TGTGCCAGCAGCTTAGCGGAGGTGAACTATGGCTACACCTTC
TRBJ2-1	TRBD2	-	TRBV5-1	CASSLQAGGYEQFF	TGCGCCAGCAGCTTGCAAGCGGGAGGCTATGAGCAGTTCTTC
TRBJ1-2	TRBD1	-	TRBV19	CASSLMTGKGYTF	TGTGCCAGTAGTCTTATGACAGGGAAGGGGTACACCTTC
TRBJ2-2	-	few	TRBV7-8	CASSLRFNAGELFF	TGTGCCAGCAGCTTACGGTTTAATGCCGGGGAGCTGTTTTTT
TRBJ2-7	TRBD1	-	TRBV30	CALGQGPYEQYF	TGTGCCTTAGGACAGGGCCCCTACGAGCAGTACTTC
TRBJ1-5	-	-	TRBV4-2	CASSQGSSGNQPQHF	TGTGCCAGCAGCCAGGGCTCGTCCGGCAATCAGCCCCAGCATTTT
TRBJ2-3	TRBD2	-	TRBV9	CASSPRLAGPTDTQYF	TGTGCCAGCAGCCCCAGACTAGCGGGGCCCACAGATACGCAGTATTTT
TRBJ2-1	TRBD1	-	TRBV6-5	CATGTESYNEQFF	TGTGCCACAGGGACAGAGTCCTACAATGAGCAGTTCTTC
TRBJ1-6	-	few	TRBV29-1	CSASKDSNSPLHF	TGCAGCGCATCCAAGGACAGTAATTCACCCCTCCACTTT
TRBJ2-7	TRBD1	-	TRBV5-1	CASSLDRGQSQYF	TGCGCCAGCAGCTTGGACAGGGGGCAGTCGCAGTACTTC
TRBJ1-6	-	-	TRBV12-3/TRBV12-4	CASGPDSLPLHF	TGTGCCAGCGGGCCAGATTCGTTACCCCTCCACTTT
TRBJ1-2	-	-	TRBV19	CASSPGSLMYGYTF	TGTGCCAGTAGTCCGGGGAGTTTAATGTATGGCTACACCTTC
TRBJ2-1	-	-	TRBV7-9	CASSSGVNEQFF	TGTGCCAGCAGCTCTGGGGTCAATGAGCAGTTCTTC
TRBJ2-1	-	-	TRBV27	CASLKGGQTYNEQFF	TGTGCCAGCTTAAAGGGGGGGCAAACCTACAATGAGCAGTTCTTC
TRBJ2-4	-	-	TRBV28	CASSPDTDRRGVVAKNIQYF	TGTGCCAGCAGCCCGGATACGGACAGGCGCGGGGTAGTAGCCAAAAACATTCAGTACTTC
TRBJ1-1	-	-	TRBV14	CASSQPGRRAFF	TGTGCCAGCAGCCAGCCAGGCCGGAGAGCTTTCTTT
TRBJ1-2	-	-	TRBV6-5	CASSRTVIHGYTF	TGTGCCAGCAGCCGGACAGTTATTCATGGCTACACCTTC
TRBJ1-1	-	-	TRBV2	CASEQSNTEAFF	TGTGCCAGCGAACAGAGTAACACTGAAGCTTTCTTT
TRBJ1-1	TRBD1	-	TRBV5-5	CASSLSGGNTEAFF	TGTGCCAGCAGCTTGTCAGGGGGGAACACTGAAGCTTTCTTT
TRBJ1-3	TRBD1	-	TRBV7-9	CASSSTDRRITGNTIYF	TGTGCCAGCAGCTCGACGGACAGGAGAATCACTGGAAACACCATATATTTT
TRBJ2-1	TRBD1	-	TRBV24-1	CATSGPGDSSYNEQFF	TGTGCCACCAGTGGGCCCGGGGACAGTTCCTACAATGAGCAGTTCTTC
TRBJ2-2	TRBD1	once	TRBV28	CASSSKTGPVF	TGTGCCAGCAGTTCAAAGACAGGGCCGGTTTTT
TRBJ2-1	TRBD1	-	TRBV3-1/TRBV3-2	CASSYRDRGKGLAVF	TGTGCCAGCAGCTATCGGGACAGGGGGAAAGGGCTAGCGGTCTTC
TRBJ1-2	-	-	TRBV2	CASTDGIYGYTF	TGTGCCAGCACGGACGGTATCTATGGCTACACCTTC
TRBJ1-2	-	-	TRBV3-1/TRBV3-2	CASSQPVTGYGYTF	TGTGCCAGCAGCCAACCGGTAACCGGCTATGGCTACACCTTC
TRBJ2-2	-	-	TRBV7-9	CASSLTSPTRGELFF	TGTGCCAGCAGCTTAACCAGCCCCACTCGAGGGGAGCTGTTTTTT
TRBJ1-1	-	-	TRBV2	CASSRETGTEAFF	TGTGCCAGCAGCCGGGAAACCGGCACTGAAGCTTTCTTT
TRBJ1-1	-	-	TRBV4-1	CASSRKARGQPSANTEAFF	TGCGCCAGCAGCCGTAAAGCCCGCGGACAGCCCTCGGCGAACACTGAAGCTTTCTTT
TRBJ1-2	-	-	TRBV6-6	CASSYVGGISYGYTF	TGTGCCAGCAGTTACGTAGGGGGTATATCCTATGGCTACACCTTC
TRBJ2-3	TRBD2	large	TRBV4-3	CASSQDLGLAGRTSTDTQYF	TGCGCCAGCAGCCAAGATTTGGGTCTAGCGGGGAGGACTAGCACAGATACGCAGTATTTT
TRBJ2-2	TRBD1	-	TRBV24-1	CATSAQDRATGELFF	TGTGCCACCAGTGCCCAAGACAGGGCAACCGGGGAGCTGTTTTTT
TRBJ1-3	-	-	TRBV19	CASSSQGNTIYF	TGTGCCAGTAGCTCTCAGGGAAACACCATATATTTT
TRBJ1-5	-	-	TRBV28	CASSLFWGGQPQHF	TGTGCCAGCAGTTTATTCTGGGGAGGTCAGCCCCAGCATTTT
TRBJ2-7	TRBD2	-	TRBV4-1	CASSQDGRRGTTYEQYF	TGCGCCAGCAGCCAAGATGGGCGGCGGGGGACCACCTACGAGCAGTACTTC
TRBJ1-2	TRBD1	-	TRBV7-9	CASSLDRLYGYTF	TGTGCCAGCAGCCTGGACAGGCTCTATGGCTACACCTTC
TRBJ2-7	-	-	TRBV29-1	CSARQGKTVEQYF	TGCAGCGCCCGGCAGGGGAAGACGGTCGAGCAGTACTTC
TRBJ1-1	-	-	TRBV12-3/TRBV12-4	CASSLDGRAEAFF	TGTGCCAGCAGTTTGGACGGACGAGCGGAGGCTTTCTTT
TRBJ1-2	-	-	TRBV9	CASSTRDNYGYTF	TGTGCCAGCAGCACAAGGGACAACTATGGCTACACCTTC
TRBJ1-5	TRBD1	few	TRBV27	CASSPGTGRGQPQHF	TGTGCCAGCAGTCCCGGGACAGGGAGGGGTCAGCCCCAGCATTTT
TRBJ1-6	-	-	TRBV28	CASSWPGYDNSPLHF	TGTGCCAGCAGTTGGCCAGGTTACGATAATTCACCCCTCCACTTT
TRBJ2-7	-	few	TRBV4-1	CASSHPGTAGRGEQYF	TGCGCCAGCAGCCACCCCGGGACGGCGGGTAGAGGAGAGCAGTACTTC
TRBJ2-7	-	-	TRBV19	CASSSRTNYEQYF	TGTGCCAGTAGTTCCCGGACTAACTACGAGCAGTACTTC
TRBJ2-1	-	few	TRBV7-9	CASSHSPWEQFF	TGTGCCAGCAGCCACTCCCCGTGGGAGCAGTTCTTC
TRBJ2-1	-	-	TRBV9	CASSPRPASYNEQFF	TGTGCCAGCAGCCCGCGCCCAGCGTCCTACAATGAGCAGTTCTTC